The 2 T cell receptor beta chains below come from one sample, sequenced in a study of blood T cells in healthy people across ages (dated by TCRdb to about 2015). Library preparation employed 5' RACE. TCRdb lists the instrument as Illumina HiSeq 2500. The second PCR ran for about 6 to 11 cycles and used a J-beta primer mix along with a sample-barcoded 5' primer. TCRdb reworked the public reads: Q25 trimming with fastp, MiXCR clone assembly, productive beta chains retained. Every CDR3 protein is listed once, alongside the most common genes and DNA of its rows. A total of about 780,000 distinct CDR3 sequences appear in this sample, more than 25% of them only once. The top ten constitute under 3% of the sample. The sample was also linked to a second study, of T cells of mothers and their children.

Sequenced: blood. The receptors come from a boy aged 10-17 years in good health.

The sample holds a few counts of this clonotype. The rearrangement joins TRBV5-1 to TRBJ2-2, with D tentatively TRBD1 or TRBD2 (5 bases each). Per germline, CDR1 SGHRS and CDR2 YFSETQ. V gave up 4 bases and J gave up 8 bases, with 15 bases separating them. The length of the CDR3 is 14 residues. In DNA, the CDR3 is TGCGCCAGCAGCCGGGGACCGGGCGCGGGGGAGCTGTTTTTT. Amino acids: CASSRGPGAGELFF. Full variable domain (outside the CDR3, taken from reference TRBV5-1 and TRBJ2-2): KAGVTQTPRYLIKTRGQQVTLSCSPISGHRSVSWYQQTPGQGLQFLFEYFSETQRNKGNFPGRFSGRQFSNSRSEMNVSTLELGDSALYLCASSRGPGAGELFFGEGSRLTVL.

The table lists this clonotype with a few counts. CDR3 sequence (DNA): TGCGCCAGCAGCTTGAGGCCTAGCGGGGGTTTCTCCTACAATGAGCAGTTCTTC. This encodes CASSLRPSGGFSYNEQFF. The chain couples TRBV5-1 to TRBJ2-1; 10 bases match TRBD2. V was clipped by 1 base and J by 0 bases; unmatched bases: 7. The CDR3 spans 18 residues. The germline V gene encodes CDR1 SGHRS and CDR2 YFSETQ.